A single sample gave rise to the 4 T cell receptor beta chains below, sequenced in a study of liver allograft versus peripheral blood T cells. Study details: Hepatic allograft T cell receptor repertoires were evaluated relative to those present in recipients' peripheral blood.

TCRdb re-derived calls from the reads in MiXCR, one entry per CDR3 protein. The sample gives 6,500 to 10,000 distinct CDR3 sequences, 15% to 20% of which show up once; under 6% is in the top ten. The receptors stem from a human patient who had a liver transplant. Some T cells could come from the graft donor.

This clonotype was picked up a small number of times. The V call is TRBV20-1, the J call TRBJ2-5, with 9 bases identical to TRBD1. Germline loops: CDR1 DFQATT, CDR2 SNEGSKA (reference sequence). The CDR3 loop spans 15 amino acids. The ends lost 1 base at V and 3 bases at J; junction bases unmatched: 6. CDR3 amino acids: CSARADRGWEETQYF. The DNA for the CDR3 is TGCAGTGCTAGAGCAGACAGGGGGTGGGAAGAGACCCAGTACTTC.

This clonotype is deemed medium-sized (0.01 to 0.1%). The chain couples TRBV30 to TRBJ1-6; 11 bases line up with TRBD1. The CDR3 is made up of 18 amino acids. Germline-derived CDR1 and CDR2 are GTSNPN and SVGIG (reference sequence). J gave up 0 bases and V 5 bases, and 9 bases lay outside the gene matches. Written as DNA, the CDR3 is TGTGCCTGGGCCCTCCGGACAGGGGGCAGCTCCTATAATTCACCCCTCCACTTT. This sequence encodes CAWALRTGGSSYNSPLHF.

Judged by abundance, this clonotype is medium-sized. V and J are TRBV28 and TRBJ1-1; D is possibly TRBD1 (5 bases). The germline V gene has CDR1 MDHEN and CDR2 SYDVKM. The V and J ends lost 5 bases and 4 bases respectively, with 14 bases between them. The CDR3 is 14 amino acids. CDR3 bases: TGTGCCAGCAGTACCACAGGTCGAGGCACTGAAGCTTTCTTT. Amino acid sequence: CASSTTGRGTEAFF.

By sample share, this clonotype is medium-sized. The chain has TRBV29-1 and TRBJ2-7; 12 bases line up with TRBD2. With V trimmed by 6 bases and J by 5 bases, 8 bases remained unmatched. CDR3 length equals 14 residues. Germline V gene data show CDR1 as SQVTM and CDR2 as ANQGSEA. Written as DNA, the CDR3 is TGCAGCGTGCTTACTAGCGGGGGGTCCCACGAGCAGTACTTC. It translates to CSVLTSGGSHEQYF.